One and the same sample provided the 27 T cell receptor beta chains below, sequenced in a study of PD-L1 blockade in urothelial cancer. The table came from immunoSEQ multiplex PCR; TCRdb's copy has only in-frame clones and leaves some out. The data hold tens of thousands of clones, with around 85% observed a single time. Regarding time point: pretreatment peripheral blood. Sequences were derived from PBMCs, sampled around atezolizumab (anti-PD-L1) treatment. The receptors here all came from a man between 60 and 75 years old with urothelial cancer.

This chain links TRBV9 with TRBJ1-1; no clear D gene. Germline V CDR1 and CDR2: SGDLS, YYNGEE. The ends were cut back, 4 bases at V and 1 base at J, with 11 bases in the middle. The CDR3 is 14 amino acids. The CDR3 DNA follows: TGTGCCAGCAGCCCCAGCGGGCAGAACACTGAAGCTTTCTTT. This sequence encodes CASSPSGQNTEAFF. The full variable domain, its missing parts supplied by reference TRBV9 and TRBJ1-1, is DSGVTQTPKHLITATGQRVTLRCSPRSGDLSVYWYQQSLDQGLQFLIQYYNGEERAKGNILERFSAQQFPDLHSELNLSSLELGDSALYFCASSPSGQNTEAFFGQGTRLTVV.

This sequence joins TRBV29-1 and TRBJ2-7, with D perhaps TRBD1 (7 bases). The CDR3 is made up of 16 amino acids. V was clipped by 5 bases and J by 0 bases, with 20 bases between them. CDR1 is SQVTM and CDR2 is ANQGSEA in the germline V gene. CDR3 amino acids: CSVLGGTDSYSYEQYF. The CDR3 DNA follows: TGCAGCGTTTTAGGAGGGACAGACAGCTACTCCTACGAGCAGTACTTC.

CDR3 sequence: CASGILAGGYNEQFF. Here the CDR3 DNA reads TGTGCCAGCGGTATCCTAGCGGGAGGTTACAATGAGCAGTTCTTC. V gene TRBV9 combines with J gene TRBJ2-1; 11 bases are shared with TRBD2. Germline CDR1 SGDLS, CDR2 YYNGEE. The CDR3 extends over 15 amino acids. With 7 bases clipped from V and 4 bases from J, the junction kept 7 bases outside the gene matches.

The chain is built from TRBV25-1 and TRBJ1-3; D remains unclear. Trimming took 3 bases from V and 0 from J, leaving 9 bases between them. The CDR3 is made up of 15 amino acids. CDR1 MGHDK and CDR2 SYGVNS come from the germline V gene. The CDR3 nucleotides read TGTGCCAGCAGTGAGAGACTGCTCTCTGGAAACACCATATATTTT. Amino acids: CASSERLLSGNTIYF.

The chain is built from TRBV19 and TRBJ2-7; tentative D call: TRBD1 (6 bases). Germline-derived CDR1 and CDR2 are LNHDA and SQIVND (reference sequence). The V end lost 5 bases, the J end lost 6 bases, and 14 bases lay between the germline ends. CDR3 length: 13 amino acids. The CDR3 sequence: CASSGYRDGEQYF. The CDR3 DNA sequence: TGTGCCAGTAGTGGGTACAGGGACGGCGAGCAGTACTTC. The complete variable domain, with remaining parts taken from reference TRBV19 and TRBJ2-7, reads DGGITQSPKYLFRKEGQNVTLSCEQNLNHDAMYWYRQDPGQGLRLIYYSQIVNDFQKGDIAEGYSVSREKKESFPLTVTSAQKNPTAFYLCASSGYRDGEQYFGPGTRLTVT.

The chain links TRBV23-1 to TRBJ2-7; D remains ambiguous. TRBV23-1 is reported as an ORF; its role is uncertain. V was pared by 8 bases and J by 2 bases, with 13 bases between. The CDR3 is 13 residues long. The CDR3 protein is CASGERRTYEQYF. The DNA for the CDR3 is TGCGCCAGCGGCGAGCGACGGACCTACGAGCAGTACTTC.

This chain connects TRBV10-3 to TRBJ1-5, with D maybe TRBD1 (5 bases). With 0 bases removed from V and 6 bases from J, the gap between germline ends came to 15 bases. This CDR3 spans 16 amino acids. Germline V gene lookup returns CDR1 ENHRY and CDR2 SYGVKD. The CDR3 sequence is CAISESTEVASQPQHF. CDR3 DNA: TGTGCCATCAGTGAGTCGACAGAAGTAGCAAGTCAGCCCCAGCATTTT.

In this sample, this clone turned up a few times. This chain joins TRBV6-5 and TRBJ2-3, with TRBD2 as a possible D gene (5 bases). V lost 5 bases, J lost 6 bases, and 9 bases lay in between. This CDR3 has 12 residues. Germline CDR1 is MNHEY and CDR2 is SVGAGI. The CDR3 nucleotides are TGTGCCAGCAGTAGAGGGTGGGATACGCAGTATTTT. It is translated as CASSRGWDTQYF.

CDR3 residues: CASKVRGGRNTGELFF. CDR3 nucleotide sequence: TGTGCCAGCAAGGTTAGAGGGGGCCGGAACACCGGGGAGCTGTTTTTT. The J gene is TRBJ2-2, the V gene TRBV2; 7 bases fit TRBD1. In germline, CDR1 is SNHLY, CDR2 FYNNEI. The CDR3 has 16 amino acids. Unmatched junction bases numbered 9, after V lost 7 bases and J lost 1 base.

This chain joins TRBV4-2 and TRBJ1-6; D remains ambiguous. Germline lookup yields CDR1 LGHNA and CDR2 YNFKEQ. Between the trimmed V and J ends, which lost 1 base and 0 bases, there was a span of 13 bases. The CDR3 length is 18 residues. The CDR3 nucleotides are TGTGCCAGCAGCCAAGTTGGTGGCGGAAGCTCCTATAATTCACCCCTCCACTTT. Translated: CASSQVGGGSSYNSPLHF.

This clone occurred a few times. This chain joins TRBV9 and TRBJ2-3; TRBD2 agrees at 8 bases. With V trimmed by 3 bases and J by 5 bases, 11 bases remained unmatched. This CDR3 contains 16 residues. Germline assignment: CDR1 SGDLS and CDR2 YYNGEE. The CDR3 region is CASSDPAGEVGDTQYF. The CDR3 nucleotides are TGTGCCAGCAGCGACCCAGCGGGAGAGGTGGGAGATACGCAGTATTTT.

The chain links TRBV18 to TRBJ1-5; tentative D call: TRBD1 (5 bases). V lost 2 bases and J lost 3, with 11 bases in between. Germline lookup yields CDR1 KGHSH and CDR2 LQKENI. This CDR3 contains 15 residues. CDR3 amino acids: CASSPLRGPNQPQHF. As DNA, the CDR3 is TGTGCCAGCTCACCATTGCGGGGCCCCAATCAGCCCCAGCATTTT. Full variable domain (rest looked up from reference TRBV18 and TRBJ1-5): NAGVMQNPRHLVRRRGQEARLRCSPMKGHSHVYWYRQLPEEGLKFMVYLQKENIIDESGMPKERFSAEFPKEGPSILRIQQVVRGDSAAYFCASSPLRGPNQPQHFGDGTRLSIL.

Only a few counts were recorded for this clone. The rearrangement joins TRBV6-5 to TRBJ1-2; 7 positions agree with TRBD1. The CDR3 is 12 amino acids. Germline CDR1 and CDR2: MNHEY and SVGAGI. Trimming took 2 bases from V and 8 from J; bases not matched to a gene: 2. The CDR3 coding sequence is TGTGCCAGCAGTTACACAGGGGTCGGCTACACCTTC. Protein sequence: CASSYTGVGYTF.

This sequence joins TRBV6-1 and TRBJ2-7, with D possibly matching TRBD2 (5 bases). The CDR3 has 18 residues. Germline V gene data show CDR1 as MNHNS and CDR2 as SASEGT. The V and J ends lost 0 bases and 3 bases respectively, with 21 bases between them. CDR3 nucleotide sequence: TGTGCCAGCAGTGAAGCGCTTGGGCGGGCCCCCGGAATCTACGAGCAGTACTTC. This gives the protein CASSEALGRAPGIYEQYF.

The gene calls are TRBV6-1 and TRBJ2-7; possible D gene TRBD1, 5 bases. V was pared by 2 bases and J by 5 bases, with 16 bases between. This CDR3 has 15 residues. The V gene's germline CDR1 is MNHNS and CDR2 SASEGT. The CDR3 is CASSEMSGFGNEQYF. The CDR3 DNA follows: TGTGCCAGCAGTGAAATGTCAGGGTTTGGTAACGAGCAGTACTTC.

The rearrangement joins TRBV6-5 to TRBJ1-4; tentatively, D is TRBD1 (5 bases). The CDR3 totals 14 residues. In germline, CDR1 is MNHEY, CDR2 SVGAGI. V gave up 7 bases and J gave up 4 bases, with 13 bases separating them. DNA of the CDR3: TGTGCCAGCAAGACAGACCCCTATAATGAAAAACTGTTTTTT. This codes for CASKTDPYNEKLFF.

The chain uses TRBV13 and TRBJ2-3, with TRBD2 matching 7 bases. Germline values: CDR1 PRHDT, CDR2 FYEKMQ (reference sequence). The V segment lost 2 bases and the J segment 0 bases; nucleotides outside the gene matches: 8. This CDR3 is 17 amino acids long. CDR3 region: CASSLRRAGESTDTQYF. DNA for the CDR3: TGTGCCAGCAGCTTAAGGCGGGCGGGAGAGAGCACAGATACGCAGTATTTT. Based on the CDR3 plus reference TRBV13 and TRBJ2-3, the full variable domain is AAGVIQSPRHLIKEKRETATLKCYPIPRHDTVYWYQQGPGQDPQFLISFYEKMQSDKGSIPDRFSAQQFSDYHSELNMSSLELGDSALYFCASSLRRAGESTDTQYFGPGTRLTVL.

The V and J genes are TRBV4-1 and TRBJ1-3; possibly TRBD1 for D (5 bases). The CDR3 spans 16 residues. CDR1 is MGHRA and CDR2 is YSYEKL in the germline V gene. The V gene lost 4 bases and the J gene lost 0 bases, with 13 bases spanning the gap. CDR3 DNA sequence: TGCGCCAGCAGCCCCTTTGACAGAGGCTCTGGAAACACCATATATTTT. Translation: CASSPFDRGSGNTIYF.

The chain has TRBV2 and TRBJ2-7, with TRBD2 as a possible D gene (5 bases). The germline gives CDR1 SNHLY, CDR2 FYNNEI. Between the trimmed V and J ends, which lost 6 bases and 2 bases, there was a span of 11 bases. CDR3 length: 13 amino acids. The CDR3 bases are TGTGCCAGCAGCGAGCGGTCAGCCTACGAGCAGTACTTC. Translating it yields CASSERSAYEQYF.

The CDR3 coding sequence is TGTGCCAGTAGTATCGGGACAGGGATGAGCAATCAGCCCCAGCATTTT. Translated: CASSIGTGMSNQPQHF. The chain uses TRBV19 and TRBJ1-5, with 9 positions matching TRBD1. J gave up 1 base and V 3 bases, and 4 bases lay outside the gene matches. The germline V gene has CDR1 LNHDA and CDR2 SQIVND (reference sequence). This CDR3 is 16 amino acids long.

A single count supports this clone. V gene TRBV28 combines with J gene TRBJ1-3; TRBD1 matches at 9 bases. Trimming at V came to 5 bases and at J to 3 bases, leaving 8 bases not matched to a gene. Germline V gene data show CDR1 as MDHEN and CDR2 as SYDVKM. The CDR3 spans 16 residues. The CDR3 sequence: CASSAQGAEDGNTIYF. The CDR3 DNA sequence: TGTGCCAGCAGTGCACAGGGGGCAGAAGATGGAAACACCATATATTTT. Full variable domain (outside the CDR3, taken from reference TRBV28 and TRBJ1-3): DVKVTQSSRYLVKRTGEKVFLECVQDMDHENMFWYRQDPGLGLRLIYFSYDVKMKEKGDIPEGYSVSREKKERFSLILESASTNQTSMYLCASSAQGAEDGNTIYFGEGSWLTVV.

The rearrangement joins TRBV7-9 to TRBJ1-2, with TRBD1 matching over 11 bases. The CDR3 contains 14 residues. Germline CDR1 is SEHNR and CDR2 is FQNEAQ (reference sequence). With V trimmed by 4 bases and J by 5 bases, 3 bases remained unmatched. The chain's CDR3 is CASSSGQGVYGYTF. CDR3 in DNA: TGTGCCAGCAGCTCGGGACAGGGGGTTTATGGCTACACCTTC.

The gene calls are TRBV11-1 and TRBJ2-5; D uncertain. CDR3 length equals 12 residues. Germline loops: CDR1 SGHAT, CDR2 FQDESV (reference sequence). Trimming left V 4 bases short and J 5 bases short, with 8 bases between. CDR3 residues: CASSSNSETQYF. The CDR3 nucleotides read TGTGCCAGCAGCTCAAACTCTGAGACCCAGTACTTC.

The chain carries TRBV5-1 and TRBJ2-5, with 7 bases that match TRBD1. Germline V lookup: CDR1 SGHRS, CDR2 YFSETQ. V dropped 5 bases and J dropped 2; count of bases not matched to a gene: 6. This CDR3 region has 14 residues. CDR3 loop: CASSHLGQQETQYF. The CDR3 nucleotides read TGCGCCAGCAGTCACCTGGGACAGCAAGAGACCCAGTACTTC.

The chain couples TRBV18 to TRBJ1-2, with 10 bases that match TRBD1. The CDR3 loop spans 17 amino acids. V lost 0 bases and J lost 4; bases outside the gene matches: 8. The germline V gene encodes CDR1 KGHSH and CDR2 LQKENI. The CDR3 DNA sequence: TGTGCCAGCTCACCACCAGGAGGGACAGGGGCCCGCTATGGCTACACCTTC. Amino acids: CASSPPGGTGARYGYTF.

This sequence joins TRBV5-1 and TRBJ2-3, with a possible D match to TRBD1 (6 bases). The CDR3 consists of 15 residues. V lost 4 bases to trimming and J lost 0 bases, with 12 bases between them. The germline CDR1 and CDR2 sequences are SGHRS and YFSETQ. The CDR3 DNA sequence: TGCGCCAGCAGCAAGGACAGCACTAGCACAGATACGCAGTATTTT. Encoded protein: CASSKDSTSTDTQYF. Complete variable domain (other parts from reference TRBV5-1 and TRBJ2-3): KAGVTQTPRYLIKTRGQQVTLSCSPISGHRSVSWYQQTPGQGLQFLFEYFSETQRNKGNFPGRFSGRQFSNSRSEMNVSTLELGDSALYLCASSKDSTSTDTQYFGPGTRLTVL.

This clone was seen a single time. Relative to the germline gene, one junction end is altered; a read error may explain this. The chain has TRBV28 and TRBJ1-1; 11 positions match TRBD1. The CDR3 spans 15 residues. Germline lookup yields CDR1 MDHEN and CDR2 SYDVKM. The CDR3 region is CATSRTGGGFTEAFF. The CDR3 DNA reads TGTGCCACCAGTAGGACAGGGGGCGGTTTCACTGAAGCTTTCTTT. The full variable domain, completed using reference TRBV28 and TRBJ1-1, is DVKVTQSSRYLVKRTGEKVFLECVQDMDHENMFWYRQDPGLGLRLIYFSYDVKMKEKGDIPEGYSVSREKKERFSLILESASTNQTSMYLCATSRTGGGFTEAFFGQGTRLTVV.